A selection of T cell receptor beta chains follows, all from one sample in a study of T cell repertoires in cytomegalovirus infection. These receptors' targets are unknown. TCRdb called the reads again in MiXCR, with one record for every CDR3 protein. The repertoire has some 350,000 distinct CDR3 sequences, roughly 28% of them found once; the top ten carry around 18%. Source: cultured PBMCs, taken from culture after CMV antigen stimulation. The receptors originated from a human donor in good health (CMV status not recorded). Some clones in this sample may be carry-over from other donors' samples. Each CDR3 is given with its conserved first and last residue. The D gene is left open where the match is weak. Rows may omit the clone size; those that give it use once, few, many or a size class.

>TRBJ1-1|few|TRBV10-2|TRBD1
CATLDRDRGLYTEAFF
TGCGCCACGCTAGACCGGGACAGGGGGTTGTACACTGAAGCTTTCTTT
>TRBJ1-1|few|TRBV7-3|-
CASSLGGLDTEAFF
TGTGCCAGCAGTTTAGGGGGGTTGGACACTGAAGCTTTCTTT
>TRBJ1-2|few|TRBV7-2|-
CASSQRRGGYTF
TGTGCCAGCAGCCAAAGGAGGGGGGGCTACACCTTC
>TRBJ2-1|few|TRBV7-8|-
CASSLVGRPNEQFF
TGTGCCAGCAGCTTAGTGGGCAGACCCAATGAGCAGTTCTTC
>TRBJ1-1|-|TRBV5-6|-
CASSLGYTVNTEAFF
TGTGCCAGCAGCTTAGGCTATACCGTGAACACTGAAGCTTTCTTT
>TRBJ2-1|few|TRBV7-3|TRBD1
CASSPEGQLYYNEQFF
TGTGCCAGCAGCCCCGAGGGACAGCTCTACTACAATGAGCAGTTCTTC
>TRBJ1-1|-|TRBV19|-
CASTRVGEAFF
TGTGCCAGTACCAGGGTTGGCGAAGCTTTCTTT
>TRBJ1-2|-|TRBV19|-
CASSTYGLLNYGYTF
TGTGCCAGTAGTACTTACGGACTCCTCAACTATGGCTACACCTTC
>TRBJ2-3|-|TRBV29-1|-
CSTDTQYF
TGCAGCACAGATACGCAGTATTTT
>TRBJ2-7|-|TRBV2|-
CAGMGVLFGEQYF
TGTGCCGGAATGGGGGTTCTATTTGGCGAGCAGTACTTC
>TRBJ2-5|few|TRBV3-1|TRBD2
CASSQGVSGRGETQYF
TGTGCCAGCAGCCAAGGGGTTAGCGGGAGAGGGGAGACCCAGTACTTC
>TRBJ1-1|few|TRBV18|-
CASSPLANTEAFF
TGTGCCAGCTCACCATTGGCGAACACTGAAGCTTTCTTT
>TRBJ2-1|many|TRBV7-8|-
CASMAGREQFF
TGTGCCAGCATGGCGGGACGTGAGCAGTTCTTC
>TRBJ1-5|-|TRBV7-9|-
CASSGSSGNQPQHF
TGTGCCAGCAGCGGGAGCTCAGGGAACCAGCCCCAGCATTTT
>TRBJ1-6|-|TRBV5-1|-
CASSHLDLAENSPLHF
TGCGCCAGCAGCCATTTGGACCTGGCCGAAAATTCACCCCTCCACTTT
>TRBJ1-1|-|TRBV7-8|-
CASSTQTWMNTEAFF
TGTGCCAGCAGCACCCAGACTTGGATGAACACTGAAGCTTTCTTT
>TRBJ2-7|few|TRBV12-3/TRBV12-4|-
CASSLGSMNYEQYF
TGTGCCAGCAGTTTAGGCAGTATGAATTACGAGCAGTACTTC
>TRBJ2-2|-|TRBV7-9|TRBD1
CASSQSRQGATGELFF
TGTGCCAGCAGCCAATCCCGACAGGGGGCTACCGGGGAGCTGTTTTTT
>TRBJ1-5|-|TRBV12-3/TRBV12-4|-
CASSQIRGRPQHF
TGTGCCAGCAGTCAGATACGGGGGCGGCCCCAGCATTTT
>TRBJ2-7|-|TRBV12-3/TRBV12-4|-
CASRRDRRSGASYEQYF
TGTGCCAGCAGGCGGGACAGGCGTAGCGGGGCTTCCTACGAGCAGTACTTC
>TRBJ2-3|-|TRBV29-1|TRBD2
CSVARTSGGTDTQYF
TGCAGCGTGGCCAGAACTAGCGGGGGCACAGATACGCAGTATTTT
>TRBJ2-1|-|TRBV5-1|-
CASSLGEGSYNEQFF
TGCGCCAGCAGCTTGGGGGAAGGTTCCTACAATGAGCAGTTCTTC
>TRBJ2-7|few|TRBV28|TRBD2
CASSFGSGRVTYEQYF
TGTGCCAGCAGTTTTGGTAGCGGGCGCGTTACCTACGAGCAGTACTTC
>TRBJ2-5|-|TRBV10-3|TRBD2
CAISESTSGYQETQYF
TGTGCCATCAGTGAGTCAACTAGCGGGTACCAAGAGACCCAGTACTTC
>TRBJ2-3|-|TRBV6-6|-
CASSYTLLGADTQYF
TGTGCCAGCAGTTACACTTTGTTGGGGGCAGATACGCAGTATTTT
>TRBJ2-6|-|TRBV10-3|TRBD1
CAISAGQGSGANVLTF
TGTGCCATCAGTGCGGGACAGGGGTCCGGGGCCAACGTCCTGACTTTC
>TRBJ2-1|few|TRBV12-3/TRBV12-4|TRBD1
CASRLGQGGYNEQFF
TGTGCCAGCAGATTGGGACAGGGAGGGTACAATGAGCAGTTCTTC
>TRBJ2-1|few|TRBV28|TRBD2
CASSRLAGGGSEQFF
TGTGCCAGCAGCCGACTAGCGGGGGGGGGTTCTGAGCAGTTCTTC
>TRBJ1-5|few|TRBV12-3/TRBV12-4|-
CASSYRQLGGGVGPQHF
TGTGCCAGCAGCTACCGCCAGTTAGGGGGTGGGGTTGGGCCCCAGCATTTT
>TRBJ1-2|-|TRBV6-8|-
CASSLGVWYGYTF
TGTGCCAGCAGTCTAGGGGTTTGGTATGGCTACACCTTC
>TRBJ2-1|-|TRBV7-2|TRBD2
CASSFSSGGNNEQFF
TGTGCCAGCAGCTTTTCATCGGGAGGGAACAATGAGCAGTTCTTC
>TRBJ2-1|-|TRBV7-9|-
CASSLGQLIGQSYNEQFF
TGTGCCAGCAGCTTAGGACAACTGATCGGACAGTCCTACAATGAGCAGTTCTTC
>TRBJ2-7|-|TRBV7-8|TRBD1
CASSLGTGTGSYEQYF
TGTGCCAGCAGCTTAGGCACCGGGACAGGGTCCTACGAGCAGTACTTC
>TRBJ1-5|-|TRBV7-8|-
CASSLFRVGNQPQHF
TGTGCCAGCAGCTTGTTCAGGGTCGGGAATCAGCCCCAGCATTTT
>TRBJ1-1|-|TRBV12-3/TRBV12-4|-
CASITSNTEAFF
TGTGCCAGCATCACGTCGAACACTGAAGCTTTCTTT
>TRBJ1-5|few|TRBV2|TRBD1
CASSERLTGNIYSNQPQHF
TGTGCCAGCAGTGAAAGGCTGACAGGGAACATTTATAGCAATCAGCCCCAGCATTTT
>TRBJ2-3|few|TRBV6-1|-
CASRKGQLGYGTDTQYF
TGTGCCAGCAGAAAAGGACAGTTGGGGTATGGCACAGATACGCAGTATTTT
>TRBJ1-1|-|TRBV20-1|TRBD1
CSARRQGQTEAFF
TGCAGTGCTAGAAGACAGGGGCAGACTGAAGCTTTCTTT
>TRBJ2-5|-|TRBV28|-
CASSLLRDRQETQYF
TGTGCCAGCAGTTTATTGAGGGACCGTCAAGAGACCCAGTACTTC
>TRBJ1-2|few|TRBV25-1|-
CASSDQGLRGYTF
TGTGCCAGCAGTGATCAGGGTCTTCGTGGCTACACCTTC
>TRBJ2-5|many|TRBV7-2|-
CASSREETQYF
TGTGCCAGCAGCCGTGAAGAGACCCAGTACTTC
>TRBJ2-4|-|TRBV5-6|TRBD1
CASSKVTGGFLAKNIQYF
TGTGCCAGCAGCAAAGTGACAGGGGGTTTCCTAGCCAAAAACATTCAGTACTTC
>TRBJ2-1|few|TRBV10-3|-
CAISDRGEQFF
TGTGCCATCAGTGACCGGGGGGAGCAGTTCTTC
>TRBJ1-2|-|TRBV7-6|-
CASSPAFEGLYGYTF
TGTGCCAGCAGCCCCGCTTTTGAAGGCCTCTATGGCTACACCTTC
>TRBJ1-5|many|TRBV7-2|-
CASSPWADSNQPQHF
TGTGCCAGCAGCCCCTGGGCAGACAGCAATCAGCCCCAGCATTTT
>TRBJ2-7|few|TRBV7-2|TRBD2
CASSLGRATYEQYF
TGTGCCAGCAGCCTAGGGAGGGCCACCTACGAGCAGTACTTC
>TRBJ1-3|few|TRBV7-3|-
CASSLSGPELLSGNTIYF
TGTGCCAGCAGCTTATCTGGGCCGGAACTACTCTCTGGAAACACCATATATTTT
>TRBJ1-1|-|TRBV7-3|-
CASRSHLDVAFF
TGTGCCAGCAGGTCCCACCTGGACGTAGCTTTCTTT
>TRBJ2-7|-|TRBV10-2|TRBD1
CASSEVQTGGDPEQYF
TGCGCCAGCAGTGAGGTCCAGACAGGGGGTGACCCCGAGCAGTACTTC
>TRBJ2-1|-|TRBV7-3|-
CASSRDRDPYNEQFF
TGTGCCAGCAGCCGGGATAGGGATCCCTACAATGAGCAGTTCTTC
>TRBJ1-1|few|TRBV7-6|-
CASSLEPDMNTEAFF
TGTGCCAGCAGCTTAGAGCCGGACATGAACACTGAAGCTTTCTTT
>TRBJ1-3|-|TRBV12-3/TRBV12-4|TRBD1
CASSQSDRDSSGNTIYF
TGTGCCAGCAGCCAATCGGACAGGGATTCCTCTGGAAACACCATATATTTT
>TRBJ2-6|-|TRBV6-5|-
CASSTMGLGANVLTF
TGTGCCAGCAGTACCATGGGGCTAGGGGCCAACGTCCTGACTTTC
>TRBJ1-2|-|TRBV7-9|-
CASSKQQGSLYGYTF
TGTGCCAGCAGCAAACAACAAGGGAGTCTGTATGGCTACACCTTC
>TRBJ2-2|-|TRBV29-1|-
CSVEAGTGELFF
TGCAGCGTTGAAGCAGGCACCGGGGAGCTGTTTTTT
>TRBJ1-2|few|TRBV4-1|TRBD1
CASSQPRQGQNYGYTF
TGCGCCAGCAGCCAACCCCGACAGGGGCAAAACTATGGCTACACCTTC
>TRBJ2-7|many|TRBV7-9|-
CASSSAPTGVYEQYF
TGTGCCAGCAGCTCGGCCCCAACGGGAGTTTACGAGCAGTACTTC
>TRBJ1-1|-|TRBV12-3/TRBV12-4|TRBD1
CASSWQTGATEAFF
TGTGCCAGCAGTTGGCAGACAGGGGCCACTGAAGCTTTCTTT
>TRBJ2-5|-|TRBV11-3|-
CASSLGAAQETQYF
TGTGCCAGCAGCTTAGGGGCAGCTCAAGAGACCCAGTACTTC
>TRBJ2-5|-|TRBV5-4|-
CASSRAGTQETQYF
TGTGCCAGCAGCCGCGCCGGGACCCAAGAGACCCAGTACTTC